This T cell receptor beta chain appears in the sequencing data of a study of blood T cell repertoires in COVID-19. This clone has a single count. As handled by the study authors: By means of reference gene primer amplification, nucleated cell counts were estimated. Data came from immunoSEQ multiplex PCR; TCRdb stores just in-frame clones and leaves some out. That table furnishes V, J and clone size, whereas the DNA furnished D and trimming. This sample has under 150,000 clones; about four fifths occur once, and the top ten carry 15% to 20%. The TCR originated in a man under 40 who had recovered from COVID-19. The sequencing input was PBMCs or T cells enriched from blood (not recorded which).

The CDR3 region has the DNA TGTGCCAGCAGCTTTAGGGGGCCTGGTGGAAACACCATATATTTT. Encoded protein: CASSFRGPGGNTIYF. The chain employs TRBV7-2 and TRBJ1-3, with 7 bases that match TRBD1. The CDR3 extends over 15 amino acids. Germline trimming cut 3 bases from V and 3 bases from J; bases unmatched to any gene: 5. Looked up from germline, CDR1 is SGHTA and CDR2 is FQGNSA.